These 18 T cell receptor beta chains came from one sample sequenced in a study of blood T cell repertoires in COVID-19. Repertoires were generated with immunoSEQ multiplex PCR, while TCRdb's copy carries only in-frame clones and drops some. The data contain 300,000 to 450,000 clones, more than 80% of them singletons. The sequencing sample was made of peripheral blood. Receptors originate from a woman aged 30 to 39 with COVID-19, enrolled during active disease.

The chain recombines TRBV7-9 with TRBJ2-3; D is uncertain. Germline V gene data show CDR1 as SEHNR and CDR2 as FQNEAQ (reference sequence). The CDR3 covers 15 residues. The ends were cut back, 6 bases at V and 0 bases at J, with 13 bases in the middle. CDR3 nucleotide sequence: TGTGCCAGCAGTTTTGATTACTCTAGCACAGATACGCAGTATTTT. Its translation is CASSFDYSSTDTQYF.

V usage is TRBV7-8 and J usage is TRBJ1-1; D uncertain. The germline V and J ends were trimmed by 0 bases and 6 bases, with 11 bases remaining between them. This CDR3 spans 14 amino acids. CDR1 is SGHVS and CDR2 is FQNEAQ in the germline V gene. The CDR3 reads CASSLASTRSEAFF. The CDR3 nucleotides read TGTGCCAGCAGCTTAGCTAGTACCCGCTCTGAAGCTTTCTTT.

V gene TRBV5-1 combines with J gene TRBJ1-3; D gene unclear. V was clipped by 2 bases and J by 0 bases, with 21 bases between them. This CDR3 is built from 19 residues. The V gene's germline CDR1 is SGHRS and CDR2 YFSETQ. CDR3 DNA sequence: TGCGCCAGCAGCTTATCTCCACTTCGGTCCCCAAGCTCTGGAAACACCATATATTTT. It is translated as CASSLSPLRSPSSGNTIYF.

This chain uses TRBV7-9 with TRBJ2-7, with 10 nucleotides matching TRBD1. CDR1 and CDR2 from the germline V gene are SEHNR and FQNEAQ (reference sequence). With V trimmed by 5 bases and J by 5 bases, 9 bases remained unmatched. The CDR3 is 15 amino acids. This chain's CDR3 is CASSLRQGARDEQYF. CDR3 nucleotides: TGTGCCAGCAGCCTAAGACAGGGGGCTCGGGACGAGCAGTACTTC.

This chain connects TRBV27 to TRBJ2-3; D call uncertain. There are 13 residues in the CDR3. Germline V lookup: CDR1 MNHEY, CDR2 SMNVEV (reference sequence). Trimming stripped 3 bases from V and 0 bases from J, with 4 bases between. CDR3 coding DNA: TGTGCCAGCAGTTTGGAGAGCACAGATACGCAGTATTTT. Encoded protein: CASSLESTDTQYF.

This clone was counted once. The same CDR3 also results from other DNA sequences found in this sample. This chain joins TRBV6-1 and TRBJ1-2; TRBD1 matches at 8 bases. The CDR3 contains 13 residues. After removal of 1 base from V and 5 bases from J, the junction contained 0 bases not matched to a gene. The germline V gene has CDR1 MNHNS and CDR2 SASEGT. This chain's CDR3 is CASSEGTGYGYTF. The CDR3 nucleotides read TGTGCCAGCAGTGAAGGGACAGGGTATGGCTACACCTTC.

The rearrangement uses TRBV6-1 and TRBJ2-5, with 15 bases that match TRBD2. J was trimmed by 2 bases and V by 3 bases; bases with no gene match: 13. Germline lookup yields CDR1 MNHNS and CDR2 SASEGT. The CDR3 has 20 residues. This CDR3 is CASSEEAGTSGGPPQETQYF. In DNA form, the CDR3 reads TGTGCCAGCAGTGAGGAAGCCGGGACTAGCGGGGGGCCCCCACAAGAGACCCAGTACTTC.

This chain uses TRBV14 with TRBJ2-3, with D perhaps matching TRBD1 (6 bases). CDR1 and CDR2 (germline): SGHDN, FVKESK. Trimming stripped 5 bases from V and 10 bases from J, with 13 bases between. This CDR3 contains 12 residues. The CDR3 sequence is CASSGAWGPQYF. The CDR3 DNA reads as TGTGCCAGCAGCGGGGCCTGGGGGCCGCAGTATTTT.

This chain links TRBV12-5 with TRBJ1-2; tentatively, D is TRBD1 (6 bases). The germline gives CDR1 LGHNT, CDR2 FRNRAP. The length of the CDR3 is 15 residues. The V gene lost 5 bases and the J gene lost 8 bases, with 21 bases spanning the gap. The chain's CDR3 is CASGPTDRGAGGYTF. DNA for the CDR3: TGTGCTAGTGGTCCAACGGATCGGGGGGCCGGGGGCTACACCTTC.

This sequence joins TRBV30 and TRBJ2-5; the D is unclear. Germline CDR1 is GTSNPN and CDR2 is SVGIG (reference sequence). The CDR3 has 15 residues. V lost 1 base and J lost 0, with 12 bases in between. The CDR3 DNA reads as TGTGCCTGGAGTGGAACAGTGTGGTACCAAGAGACCCAGTACTTC. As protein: CAWSGTVWYQETQYF.

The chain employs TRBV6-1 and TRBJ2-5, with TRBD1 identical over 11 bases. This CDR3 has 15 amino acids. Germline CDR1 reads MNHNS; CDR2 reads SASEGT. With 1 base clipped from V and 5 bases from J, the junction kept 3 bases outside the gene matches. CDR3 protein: CASSEGTGGWETQYF. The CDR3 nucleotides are TGTGCCAGCAGTGAAGGGACAGGGGGCTGGGAGACCCAGTACTTC.

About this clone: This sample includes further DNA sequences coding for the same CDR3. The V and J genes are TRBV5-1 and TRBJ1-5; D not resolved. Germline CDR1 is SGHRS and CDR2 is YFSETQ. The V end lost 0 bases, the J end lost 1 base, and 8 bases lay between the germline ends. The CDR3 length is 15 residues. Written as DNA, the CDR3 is TGCGCCAGCAGCTTGGACGGGGTAAGCAATCAGCCCCAGCATTTT. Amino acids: CASSLDGVSNQPQHF.

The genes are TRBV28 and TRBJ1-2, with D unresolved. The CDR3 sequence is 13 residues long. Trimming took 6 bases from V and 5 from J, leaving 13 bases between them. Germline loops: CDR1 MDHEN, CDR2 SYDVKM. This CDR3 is CASRPGSDYGYTF. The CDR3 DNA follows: TGTGCCAGCAGACCGGGATCGGATTATGGCTACACCTTC.

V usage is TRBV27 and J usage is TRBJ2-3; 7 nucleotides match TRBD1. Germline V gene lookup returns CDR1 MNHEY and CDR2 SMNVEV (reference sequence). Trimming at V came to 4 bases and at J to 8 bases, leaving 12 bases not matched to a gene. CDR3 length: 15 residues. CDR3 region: CASSWTGRFMATQYF. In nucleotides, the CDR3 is TGTGCCAGCAGTTGGACAGGACGGTTTATGGCTACGCAGTATTTT.

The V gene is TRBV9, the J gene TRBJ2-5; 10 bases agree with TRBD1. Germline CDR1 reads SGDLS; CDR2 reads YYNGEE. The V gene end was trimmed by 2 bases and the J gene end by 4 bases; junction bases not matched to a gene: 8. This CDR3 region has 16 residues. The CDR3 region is CASSVTGTGARETQYF. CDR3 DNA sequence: TGTGCCAGCAGCGTGACCGGGACAGGGGCCCGAGAGACCCAGTACTTC. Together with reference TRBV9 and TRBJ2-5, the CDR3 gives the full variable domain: DSGVTQTPKHLITATGQRVTLRCSPRSGDLSVYWYQQSLDQGLQFLIQYYNGEERAKGNILERFSAQQFPDLHSELNLSSLELGDSALYFCASSVTGTGARETQYFGPGTRLLVL.

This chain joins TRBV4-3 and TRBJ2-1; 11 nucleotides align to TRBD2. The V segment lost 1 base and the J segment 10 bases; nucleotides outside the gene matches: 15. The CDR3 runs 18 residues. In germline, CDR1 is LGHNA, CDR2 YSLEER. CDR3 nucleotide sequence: TGCGCCAGCAGCCAAGGAGGGGCTGCGCTAGCGGGGGGCCCAGAGCAGTTCTTC. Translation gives CASSQGGAALAGGPEQFF.

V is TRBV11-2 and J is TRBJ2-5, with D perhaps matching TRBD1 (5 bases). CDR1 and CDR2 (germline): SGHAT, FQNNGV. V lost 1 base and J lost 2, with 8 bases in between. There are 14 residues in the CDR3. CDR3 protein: CASSLGQIQETQYF. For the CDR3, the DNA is TGTGCCAGCAGCTTAGGACAGATTCAAGAGACCCAGTACTTC.

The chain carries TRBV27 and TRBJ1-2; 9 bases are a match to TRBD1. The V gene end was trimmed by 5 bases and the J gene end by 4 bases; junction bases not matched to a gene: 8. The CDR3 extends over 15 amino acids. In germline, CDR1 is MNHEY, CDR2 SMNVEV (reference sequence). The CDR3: CASSPRQGGFYGYTF. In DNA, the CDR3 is TGTGCCAGCAGTCCCCGACAGGGGGGCTTCTATGGCTACACCTTC.